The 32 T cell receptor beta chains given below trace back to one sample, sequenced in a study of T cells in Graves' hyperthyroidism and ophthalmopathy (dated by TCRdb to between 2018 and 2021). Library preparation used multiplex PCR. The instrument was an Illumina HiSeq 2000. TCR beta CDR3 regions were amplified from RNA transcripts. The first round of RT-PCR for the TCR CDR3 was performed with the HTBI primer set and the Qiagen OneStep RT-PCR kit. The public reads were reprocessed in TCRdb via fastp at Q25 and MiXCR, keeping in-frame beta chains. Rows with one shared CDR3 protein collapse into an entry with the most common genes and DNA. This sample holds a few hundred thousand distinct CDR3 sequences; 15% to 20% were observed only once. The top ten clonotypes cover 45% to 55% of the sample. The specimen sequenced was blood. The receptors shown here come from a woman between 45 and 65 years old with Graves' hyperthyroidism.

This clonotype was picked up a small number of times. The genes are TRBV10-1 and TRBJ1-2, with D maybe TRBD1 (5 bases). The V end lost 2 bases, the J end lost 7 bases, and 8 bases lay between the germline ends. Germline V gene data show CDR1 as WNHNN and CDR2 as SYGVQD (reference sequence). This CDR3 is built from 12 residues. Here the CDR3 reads CASSEGATGYTF. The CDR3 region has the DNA TGCGCCAGCAGTGAGGGGGCTACTGGCTACACCTTC.

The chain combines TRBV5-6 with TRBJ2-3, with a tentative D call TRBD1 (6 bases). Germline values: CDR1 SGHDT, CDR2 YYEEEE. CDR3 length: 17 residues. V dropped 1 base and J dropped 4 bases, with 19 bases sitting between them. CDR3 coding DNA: TGTGCCAGCAGCTTGATCCGGGACACTTATTTTTCAGATACGCAGTATTTT. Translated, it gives CASSLIRDTYFSDTQYF.

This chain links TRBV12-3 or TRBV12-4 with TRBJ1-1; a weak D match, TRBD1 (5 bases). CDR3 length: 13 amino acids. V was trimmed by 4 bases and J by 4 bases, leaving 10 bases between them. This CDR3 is CASSWGGGTEAFF. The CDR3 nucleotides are TGTGCCAGCAGTTGGGGGGGAGGCACTGAAGCTTTCTTT.

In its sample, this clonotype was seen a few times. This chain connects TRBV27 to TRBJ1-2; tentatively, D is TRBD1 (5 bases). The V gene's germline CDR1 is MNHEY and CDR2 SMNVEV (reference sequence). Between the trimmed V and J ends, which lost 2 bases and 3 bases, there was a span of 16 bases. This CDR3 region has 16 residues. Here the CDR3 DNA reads TGTGCCAGCAGTTTAGCCCCCCTGACAGACTACTATGGCTACACCTTC. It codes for CASSLAPLTDYYGYTF.

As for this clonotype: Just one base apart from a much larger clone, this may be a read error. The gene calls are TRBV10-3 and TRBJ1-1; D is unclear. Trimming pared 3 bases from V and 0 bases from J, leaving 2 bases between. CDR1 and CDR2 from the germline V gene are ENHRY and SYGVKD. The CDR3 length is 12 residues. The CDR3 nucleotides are TGTGCCATCAGTGAAGTGAACACTGAAGCTTTCTTT. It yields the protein CAISEVNTEAFF.

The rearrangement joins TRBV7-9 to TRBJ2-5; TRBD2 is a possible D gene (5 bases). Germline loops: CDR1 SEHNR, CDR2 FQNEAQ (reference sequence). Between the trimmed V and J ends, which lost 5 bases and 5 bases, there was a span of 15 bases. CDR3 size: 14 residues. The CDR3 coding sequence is TGTGCCAGCAGCCTATCAAGAGGGTTGGAGACCCAGTACTTC. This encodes CASSLSRGLETQYF.

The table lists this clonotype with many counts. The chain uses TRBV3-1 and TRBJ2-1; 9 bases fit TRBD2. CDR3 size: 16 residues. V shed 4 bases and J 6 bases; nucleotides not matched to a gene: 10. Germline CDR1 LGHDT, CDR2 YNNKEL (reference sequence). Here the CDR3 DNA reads TGTGCCAGCAGCCCCACGGGCGGGGGGGCTTTCAATGAGCAGTTCTTC. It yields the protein CASSPTGGGAFNEQFF.

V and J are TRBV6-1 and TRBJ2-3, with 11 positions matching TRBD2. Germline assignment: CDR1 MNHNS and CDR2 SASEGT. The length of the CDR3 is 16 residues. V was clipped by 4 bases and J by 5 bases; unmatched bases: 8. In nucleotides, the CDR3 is TGTGCCAGCAGTGCCCACCTAGCGGGGGGTCGAGATACGCAGTATTTT. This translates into CASSAHLAGGRDTQYF.

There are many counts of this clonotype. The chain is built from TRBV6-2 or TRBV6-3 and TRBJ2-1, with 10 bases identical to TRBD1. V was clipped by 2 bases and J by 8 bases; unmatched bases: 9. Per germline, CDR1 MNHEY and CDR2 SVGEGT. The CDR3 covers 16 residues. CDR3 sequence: CASSYLRDRGFDEQFF. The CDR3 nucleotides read TGTGCCAGCAGTTACCTGCGGGACAGGGGATTCGATGAGCAGTTCTTC.

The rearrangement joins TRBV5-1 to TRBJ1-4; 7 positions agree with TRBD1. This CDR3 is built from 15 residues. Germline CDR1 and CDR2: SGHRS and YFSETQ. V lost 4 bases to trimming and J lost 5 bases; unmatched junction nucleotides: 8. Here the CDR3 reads CASSPGRGRNEKLFF. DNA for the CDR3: TGCGCCAGCAGCCCCGGGAGGGGGCGAAATGAAAAACTGTTTTTT.

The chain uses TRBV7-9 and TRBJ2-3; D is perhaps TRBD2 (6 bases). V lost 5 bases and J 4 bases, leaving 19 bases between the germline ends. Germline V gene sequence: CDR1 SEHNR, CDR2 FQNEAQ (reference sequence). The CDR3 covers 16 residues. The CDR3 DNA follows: TGTGCCAGCAGCCCGGAGGGAGCCGCGAAGGCAGATACGCAGTATTTT. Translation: CASSPEGAAKADTQYF.

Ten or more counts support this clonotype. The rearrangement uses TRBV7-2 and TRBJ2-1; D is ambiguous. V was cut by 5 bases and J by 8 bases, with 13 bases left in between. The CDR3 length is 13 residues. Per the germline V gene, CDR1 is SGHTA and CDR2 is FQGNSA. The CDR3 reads CASSHYPADEQFF. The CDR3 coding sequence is TGTGCCAGCAGCCACTATCCGGCCGATGAGCAGTTCTTC.

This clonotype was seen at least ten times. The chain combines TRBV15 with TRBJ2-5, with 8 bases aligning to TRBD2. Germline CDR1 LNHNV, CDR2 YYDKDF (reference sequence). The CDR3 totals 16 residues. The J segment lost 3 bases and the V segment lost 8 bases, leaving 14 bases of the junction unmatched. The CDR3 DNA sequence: TGTGCCACCGCCGGGTTCGGGGGGGCGAGGAAAGAGACCCAGTACTTC. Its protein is CATAGFGGARKETQYF.

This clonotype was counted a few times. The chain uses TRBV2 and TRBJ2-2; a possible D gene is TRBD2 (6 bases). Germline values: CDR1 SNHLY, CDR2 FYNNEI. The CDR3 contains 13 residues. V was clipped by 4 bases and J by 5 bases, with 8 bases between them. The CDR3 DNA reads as TGTGCCAGCAGTGTAGCGGAAACCGGGGAGCTGTTTTTT. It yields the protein CASSVAETGELFF. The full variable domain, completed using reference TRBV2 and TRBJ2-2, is EPEVTQTPSHQVTQMGQEVILRCVPISNHLYFYWYRQILGQKVEFLVSFYNNEISEKSEIFDDQFSVERPDGSNFTLKIRSTKLEDSAMYFCASSVAETGELFFGEGSRLTVL.

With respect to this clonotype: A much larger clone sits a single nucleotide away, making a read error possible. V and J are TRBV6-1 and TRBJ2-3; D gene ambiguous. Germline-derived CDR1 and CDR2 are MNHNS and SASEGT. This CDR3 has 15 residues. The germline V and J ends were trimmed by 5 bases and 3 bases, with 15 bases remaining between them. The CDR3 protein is CASSRSYSRTDTQYF. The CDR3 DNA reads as TGTGCCAGCAGTCGCTCTTATAGCAGGACAGATACGCAGTATTTT.

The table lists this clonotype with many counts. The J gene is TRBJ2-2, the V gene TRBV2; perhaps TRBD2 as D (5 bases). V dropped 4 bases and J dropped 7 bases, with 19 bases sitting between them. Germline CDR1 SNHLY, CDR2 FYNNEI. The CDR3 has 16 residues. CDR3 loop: CASSASGYRRGGELFF. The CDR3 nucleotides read TGTGCCAGCAGTGCTTCGGGATACCGTCGCGGCGGGGAGCTGTTTTTT.

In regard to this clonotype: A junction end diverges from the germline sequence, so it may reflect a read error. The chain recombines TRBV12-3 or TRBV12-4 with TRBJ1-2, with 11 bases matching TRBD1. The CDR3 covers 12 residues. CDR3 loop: CAAGQGGYGYTF. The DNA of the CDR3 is TGCGCCGCGGGACAGGGGGGCTATGGCTACACCTTC.

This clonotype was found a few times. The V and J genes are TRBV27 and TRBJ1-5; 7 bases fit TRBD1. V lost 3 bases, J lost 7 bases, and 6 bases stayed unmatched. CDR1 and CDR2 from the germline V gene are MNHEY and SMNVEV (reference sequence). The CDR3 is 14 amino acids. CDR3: CASSLQGGTQPQHF. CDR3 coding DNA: TGTGCCAGCAGTTTGCAGGGGGGGACGCAGCCCCAGCATTTT.

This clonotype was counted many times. The CDR3 protein is CASSPGQGMNTEAFF. The CDR3 coding sequence is TGCGCCAGCAGCCCTGGACAGGGGATGAACACTGAAGCTTTCTTT. The J gene is TRBJ1-1, the V gene TRBV5-1; 9 nucleotides align to TRBD1. Germline lookup yields CDR1 SGHRS and CDR2 YFSETQ. CDR3 size: 15 residues. With 4 bases clipped from V and 0 bases from J, the junction kept 4 bases outside the gene matches. The whole variable domain, filled in from reference TRBV5-1 and TRBJ1-1, reads KAGVTQTPRYLIKTRGQQVTLSCSPISGHRSVSWYQQTPGQGLQFLFEYFSETQRNKGNFPGRFSGRQFSNSRSEMNVSTLELGDSALYLCASSPGQGMNTEAFFGQGTRLTVV.

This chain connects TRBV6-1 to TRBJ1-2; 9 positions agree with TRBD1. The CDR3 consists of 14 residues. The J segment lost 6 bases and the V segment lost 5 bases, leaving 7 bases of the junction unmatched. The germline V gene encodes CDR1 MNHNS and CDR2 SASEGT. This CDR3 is CASSPNRGLDGYTF. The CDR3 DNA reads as TGTGCCAGCAGTCCAAACAGGGGGCTGGATGGCTACACCTTC.

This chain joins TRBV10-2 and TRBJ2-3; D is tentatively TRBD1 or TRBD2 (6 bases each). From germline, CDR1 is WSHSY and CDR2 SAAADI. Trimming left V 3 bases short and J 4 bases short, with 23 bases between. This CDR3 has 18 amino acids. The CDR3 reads CASSEGGRGGLFADTQYF. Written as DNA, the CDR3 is TGCGCCAGCAGTGAAGGGGGGAGAGGGGGGCTCTTCGCAGATACGCAGTATTTT.

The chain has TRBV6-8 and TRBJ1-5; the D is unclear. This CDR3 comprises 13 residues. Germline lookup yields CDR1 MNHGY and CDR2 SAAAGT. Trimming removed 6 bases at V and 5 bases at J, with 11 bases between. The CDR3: CASSPPSYQPQHF. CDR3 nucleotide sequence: TGTGCCAGCAGCCCACCCTCCTATCAGCCCCAGCATTTT.

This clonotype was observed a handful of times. The CDR3, as DNA: TGTGCCAGCAGTCGGGACAGGGGGCGTTCTAATGAAAAACTGTTTTTT. Protein product: CASSRDRGRSNEKLFF. The chain recombines TRBV6-1 with TRBJ1-4; 12 nucleotides match TRBD1. The CDR3 runs to 16 residues. Germline V gene lookup returns CDR1 MNHNS and CDR2 SASEGT. Unmatched junction bases numbered 4, after V lost 5 bases and J lost 3 bases.

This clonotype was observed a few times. The CDR3: CATSARAGLPYNEQFF. The DNA for the CDR3 is TGTGCCACCAGCGCCCGCGCCGGACTTCCATACAATGAGCAGTTCTTC. The chain has TRBV15 and TRBJ2-1; D might be TRBD2 (5 bases). The ends were cut back, 5 bases at V and 4 bases at J, with 18 bases in the middle. CDR1 LNHNV and CDR2 YYDKDF come from the germline V gene (reference sequence). The CDR3 is 16 residues long.

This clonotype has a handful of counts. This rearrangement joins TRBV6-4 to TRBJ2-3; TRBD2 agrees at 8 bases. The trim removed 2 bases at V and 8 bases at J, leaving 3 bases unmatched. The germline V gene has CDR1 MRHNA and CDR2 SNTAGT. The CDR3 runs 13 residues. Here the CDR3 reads CASSDGAGGTQYF. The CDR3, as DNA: TGTGCCAGCAGTGACGGGGCGGGAGGTACGCAGTATTTT.

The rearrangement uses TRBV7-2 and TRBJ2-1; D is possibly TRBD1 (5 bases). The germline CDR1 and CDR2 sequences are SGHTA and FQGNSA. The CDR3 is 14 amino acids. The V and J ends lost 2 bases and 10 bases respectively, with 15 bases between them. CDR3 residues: CASSLLQDREEQFF. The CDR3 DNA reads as TGTGCCAGCAGCTTACTACAAGACAGAGAGGAGCAGTTCTTC.

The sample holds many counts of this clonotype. The CDR3 nucleotides read TGCAGTGCTAGAGATCCGCGAGCCCGAAGCACAGATACGCAGTATTTT. Translation: CSARDPRARSTDTQYF. The genes are TRBV20-1 and TRBJ2-3; D unresolved. Trimming left V 0 bases short and J 0 bases short, with 13 bases between. The CDR3 consists of 16 residues. Germline-derived CDR1 and CDR2 are DFQATT and SNEGSKA (reference sequence).

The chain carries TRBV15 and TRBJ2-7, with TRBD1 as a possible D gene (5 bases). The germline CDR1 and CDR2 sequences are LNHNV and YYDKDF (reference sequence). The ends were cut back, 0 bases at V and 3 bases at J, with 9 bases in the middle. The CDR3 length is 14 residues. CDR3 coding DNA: TGTGCCACCAGCAGAGATCCAGGGAACTACGAGCAGTACTTC. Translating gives CATSRDPGNYEQYF.

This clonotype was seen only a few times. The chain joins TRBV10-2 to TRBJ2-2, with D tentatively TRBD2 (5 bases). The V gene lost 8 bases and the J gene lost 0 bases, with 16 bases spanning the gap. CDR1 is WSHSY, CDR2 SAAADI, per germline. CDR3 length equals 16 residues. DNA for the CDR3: TGCGCCAGCCGCATGGGGTCGGGGTCGAACACCGGGGAGCTGTTTTTT. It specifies CASRMGSGSNTGELFF.

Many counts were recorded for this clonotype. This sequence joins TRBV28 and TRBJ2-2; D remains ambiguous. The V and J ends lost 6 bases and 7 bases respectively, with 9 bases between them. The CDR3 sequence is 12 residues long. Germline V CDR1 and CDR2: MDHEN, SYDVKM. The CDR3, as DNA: TGTGCCAGCAGAATAGATCGCGGGGAGCTGTTTTTT. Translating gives CASRIDRGELFF. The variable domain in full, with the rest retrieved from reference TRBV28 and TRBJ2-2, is DVKVTQSSRYLVKRTGEKVFLECVQDMDHENMFWYRQDPGLGLRLIYFSYDVKMKEKGDIPEGYSVSREKKERFSLILESASTNQTSMYLCASRIDRGELFFGEGSRLTVL.

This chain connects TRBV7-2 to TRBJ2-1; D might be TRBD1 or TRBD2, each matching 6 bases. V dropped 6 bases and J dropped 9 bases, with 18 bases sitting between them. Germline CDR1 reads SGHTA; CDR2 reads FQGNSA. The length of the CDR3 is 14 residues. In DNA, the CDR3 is TGTGCCAGCAGTAACCCCTCGGGGGCCGGTGAGCAGTTCTTC. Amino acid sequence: CASSNPSGAGEQFF.

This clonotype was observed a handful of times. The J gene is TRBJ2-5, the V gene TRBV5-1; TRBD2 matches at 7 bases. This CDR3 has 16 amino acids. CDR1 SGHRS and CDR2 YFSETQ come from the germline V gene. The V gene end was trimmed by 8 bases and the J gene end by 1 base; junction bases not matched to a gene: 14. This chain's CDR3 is CASKRLAYLPQETQYF. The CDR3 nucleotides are TGCGCCAGTAAACGACTAGCCTATCTCCCCCAAGAGACCCAGTACTTC. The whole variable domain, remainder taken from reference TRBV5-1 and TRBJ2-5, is KAGVTQTPRYLIKTRGQQVTLSCSPISGHRSVSWYQQTPGQGLQFLFEYFSETQRNKGNFPGRFSGRQFSNSRSEMNVSTLELGDSALYLCASKRLAYLPQETQYFGPGTRLLVL.